Presented here are 23 T cell receptor beta chains from one specimen sequenced in a study of technical replicates of blood from several donors. Clones were sequenced by immunoSEQ multiplex PCR, and TCRdb holds only the in-frame ones, with some missing. The data contain almost 65,000 clones, 86% of them singletons. The sequenced material came from PBMCs. These receptors originate from a human donor in good health. Some clones in this sample may be carry-over from other donors' samples.

This clone was recorded once. The same CDR3 also results from other DNA sequences found in this sample. The chain links TRBV6-5 to TRBJ1-6, with D perhaps matching TRBD1 (6 bases). The V gene's germline CDR1 is MNHEY and CDR2 SVGAGI. The CDR3 contains 15 residues. Trimming left V 0 bases short and J 5 bases short, with 8 bases between. The CDR3 protein is CASSYSGQHNSPLHF. Written as DNA, the CDR3 is TGTGCCAGCAGTTACTCAGGACAGCATAATTCACCCCTCCACTTT.

The chain combines TRBV11-2 with TRBJ2-1, with TRBD1 as a possible D gene (6 bases). V was trimmed by 0 bases and J by 7 bases, leaving 13 bases between them. In germline, CDR1 is SGHAT, CDR2 FQNNGV. The CDR3 sequence is 15 residues long. This CDR3 reads CASSLESGVWNEQFF. The CDR3 nucleotides read TGTGCCAGCAGCTTAGAGTCAGGGGTTTGGAATGAGCAGTTCTTC.

The J gene is TRBJ2-5, the V gene TRBV10-1; TRBD2 matches at 8 bases. The CDR3 has 15 amino acids. Germline CDR1 is WNHNN and CDR2 is SYGVQD (reference sequence). The V and J ends lost 6 bases and 3 bases, in that order; junction bases with no gene match: 9. The CDR3 region has the DNA TGCGCCAGCAGGGTATCTAGCGGGTCAAAAGAGACCCAGTACTTC. Its protein product is CASRVSSGSKETQYF.

The V call is TRBV12-5, the J call TRBJ2-4, with 7 nucleotides matching TRBD1. The CDR3 consists of 13 residues. Germline V gene sequence: CDR1 LGHNT, CDR2 FRNRAP. Unmatched junction bases numbered 5, after V lost 4 bases and J lost 8 bases. The DNA for the CDR3 is TGTGCTAGTGGTTCTTCAGGGGGTGACATTCAGTACTTC. Protein sequence: CASGSSGGDIQYF.

The chain has TRBV5-1 and TRBJ1-3; TRBD1 matches 8 bases. Germline V gives CDR1 SGHRS, CDR2 YFSETQ. J lost 0 bases, V lost 4 bases, and 6 bases had no gene match. This CDR3 region has 16 residues. For the CDR3, the DNA is TGCGCCAGCAGCCCGGGGACAGGATTCTCTGGAAACACCATATATTTT. Its translation is CASSPGTGFSGNTIYF.

The chain employs TRBV10-3 and TRBJ2-7; unclear D gene. CDR1 is ENHRY, CDR2 SYGVKD, per germline. CDR3 length equals 14 residues. V shed 0 bases and J shed 2 bases, with 8 bases lying between them. The CDR3 loop is CAISESGSTYEQYF. The CDR3 bases are TGTGCCATCAGTGAGTCTGGCTCGACCTACGAGCAGTACTTC.

The chain is built from TRBV6-6 and TRBJ1-1, with D uncertain. Germline CDR1 is MNHNY and CDR2 is SVGAGI (reference sequence). Trimming took 6 bases from V and 0 from J, leaving 5 bases between them. The CDR3 is 12 amino acids. For the CDR3, the DNA is TGTGCCAGCAGGACATTGAACACTGAAGCTTTCTTT. This sequence encodes CASRTLNTEAFF.

This chain connects TRBV28 to TRBJ2-5, with 7 positions matching TRBD2. Looked up from germline, CDR1 is MDHEN and CDR2 is SYDVKM. There are 15 residues in the CDR3. With V trimmed by 7 bases and J by 5 bases, 13 bases remained unmatched. The CDR3 loop reads CASTAGDGSGETQYF. In DNA, the CDR3 is TGTGCCAGCACGGCGGGAGATGGCAGTGGCGAGACCCAGTACTTC.

The chain couples TRBV11-2 to TRBJ2-5; 12 nucleotides line up with TRBD2. In germline, CDR1 is SGHAT, CDR2 FQNNGV. Trimming removed 5 bases from V and 0 bases from J; junction bases left unmatched: 4. The CDR3 totals 16 residues. The CDR3 DNA sequence: TGTGCCAGCAGCGGCTGGACTAGCGGGAACCAAGAGACCCAGTACTTC. Its translation is CASSGWTSGNQETQYF.

The rearrangement links TRBV29-1 to TRBJ1-2; 7 positions match TRBD1. CDR3 length: 11 amino acids. Germline CDR1 SQVTM, CDR2 ANQGSEA. The V gene end was trimmed by 6 bases and the J gene end by 4 bases; junction bases not matched to a gene: 2. CDR3 sequence (DNA): TGCAGCGTCGACAGGGTCTATGGCTACACCTTC. It specifies CSVDRVYGYTF.

This chain links TRBV6-5 with TRBJ2-3; 9 bases match TRBD1. CDR3 length: 15 residues. Looked up from germline, CDR1 is MNHEY and CDR2 is SVGAGI. V trimming: 5 bases; J trimming: 0 bases; junction bases outside the gene matches: 3. The CDR3 loop is CASSRQGGSTDTQYF. DNA for the CDR3: TGTGCCAGCAGTAGACAGGGGGGAAGCACAGATACGCAGTATTTT.

A single count supports this clone. The genes are TRBV20-1 and TRBJ2-7; D might be TRBD2 (6 bases). Deletions cut 5 bases from V and 6 bases from J, with 8 bases between. The CDR3 extends over 10 amino acids. CDR1 is DFQATT, CDR2 SNEGSKA, per germline (reference sequence). CDR3 bases: TGCAGTGCTTATAGCGGCGAGCAGTACTTC. This gives the protein CSAYSGEQYF.

This chain connects TRBV7-9 to TRBJ2-7; D is possibly TRBD1 (5 bases). Trimming removed 6 bases from V and 5 bases from J, with 17 bases in between. The CDR3 totals 14 residues. Germline values: CDR1 SEHNR, CDR2 FQNEAQ (reference sequence). CDR3 region: CASSYGWVDNEQYF. The CDR3 nucleotides read TGTGCCAGCAGTTATGGCTGGGTGGACAACGAGCAGTACTTC.

The V and J genes are TRBV19 and TRBJ1-5; D possibly corresponds to TRBD1 (5 bases). From germline, CDR1 is LNHDA and CDR2 SQIVND (reference sequence). Trimming cost V 2 bases and J 3 bases, with 11 bases left between them. The CDR3 is 15 residues long. CDR3 coding DNA: TGTGCCAGTAGTATAAGGGCAGGGCTCAATCAGCCCCAGCATTTT. Translated: CASSIRAGLNQPQHF.

V gene TRBV9 combines with J gene TRBJ2-2; a weak D match, TRBD2 (6 bases). CDR3 size: 15 residues. Trimming left V 0 bases short and J 7 bases short, with 13 bases between. In germline, CDR1 is SGDLS, CDR2 YYNGEE. The CDR3 DNA is TGTGCCAGCAGCGTAGTAGGCGGGAAAGGCGGGGAGCTGTTTTTT. It encodes CASSVVGGKGGELFF.

In this sample, this clone turned up once. This sequence joins TRBV25-1 and TRBJ2-2, with a possible D match to TRBD1 (5 bases). Trimming pared 0 bases from V and 11 bases from J, leaving 16 bases between. Germline V lookup: CDR1 MGHDK, CDR2 SYGVNS. The CDR3 consists of 15 residues. The CDR3 nucleotides read TGTGCCAGCAGTGAATACGGCGGACACCGACCCGAGCTGTTTTTT. Translated, it gives CASSEYGGHRPELFF. Combining the CDR3 with reference TRBV25-1 and TRBJ2-2 gives the whole variable domain EADIYQTPRYLVIGTGKKITLECSQTMGHDKMYWYQQDPGMELHLIHYSYGVNSTEKGDLSSESTVSRIRTEHFPLTLESARPSHTSQYLCASSEYGGHRPELFFGEGSRLTVL.

V usage is TRBV9 and J usage is TRBJ1-2; D is uncertain. Trimming stripped 4 bases from V and 8 bases from J, with 9 bases between. In germline, CDR1 is SGDLS, CDR2 YYNGEE. The CDR3 runs to 11 residues. The CDR3 DNA follows: TGTGCCAGCAGCCTCGGTCGCGGCTACACCTTC. Residues: CASSLGRGYTF.

The CDR3 sequence: CASSVGSQGLGEKLFF. CDR3 sequence (DNA): TGTGCCAGCAGCGTAGGGTCCCAGGGACTTGGTGAAAAACTGTTTTTT. V is TRBV9 and J is TRBJ1-4; D may be TRBD1 (5 bases). CDR1 is SGDLS and CDR2 is YYNGEE in the germline V gene. Trimming pared 0 bases from V and 7 bases from J, leaving 16 bases between. There are 16 residues in the CDR3.

The chain is built from TRBV13 and TRBJ2-7; TRBD2 might be the D (6 bases). The germline V gene has CDR1 PRHDT and CDR2 FYEKMQ (reference sequence). V was trimmed by 3 bases and J by 3 bases, leaving 15 bases between them. This CDR3 is 15 amino acids long. In DNA form, the CDR3 reads TGTGCCAGCAGCTTGAGAGGGGAGGAGGACTACGAGCAGTACTTC. Its translation: CASSLRGEEDYEQYF.

This clone was recorded a few times. Other nucleotide sequences in the sample specify the same CDR3. The genes are TRBV4-3 and TRBJ2-7; 7 bases line up with TRBD2. The CDR3 length is 15 residues. The germline V gene encodes CDR1 LGHNA and CDR2 YSLEER. J was trimmed by 3 bases and V by 0 bases; bases with no gene match: 5. The CDR3 sequence: CASSQDQRGSYEQYF. The DNA for the CDR3 is TGCGCCAGCAGCCAAGATCAGCGGGGCAGCTACGAGCAGTACTTC.

This rearrangement joins TRBV19 to TRBJ1-1; D is possibly TRBD1 (6 bases). V shed 8 bases and J shed 1 base, with 14 bases lying between them. The germline V gene has CDR1 LNHDA and CDR2 SQIVND (reference sequence). The CDR3 length is 14 residues. CDR3 bases: TGTGCCAGTCGCGTTATGGGGGCGAACACTGAAGCTTTCTTT. This codes for CASRVMGANTEAFF.

V is TRBV7-8 and J is TRBJ2-3; D not resolved. V lost 1 base and J lost 4, with 6 bases in between. Germline CDR1 and CDR2: SGHVS and FQNEAQ. CDR3 length equals 13 residues. The CDR3: CASSLVPADTQYF. The CDR3 bases are TGTGCCAGCAGCTTAGTACCGGCAGATACGCAGTATTTT.

V gene TRBV7-2 combines with J gene TRBJ2-3; D is perhaps TRBD2 (5 bases). Between the trimmed V and J ends, which lost 7 bases and 2 bases, there was a span of 13 bases. Germline CDR1 SGHTA, CDR2 FQGNSA. The CDR3 sequence is 14 residues long. CDR3 DNA sequence: TGTGCCAGCACCCGCGGCGGGTACACAGATACGCAGTATTTT. Translation: CASTRGGYTDTQYF.